This record concerns one T cell receptor beta chain sequence. These data are taken from a study of blood T cell repertoires in COVID-19. Profiling relied on immunoSEQ multiplex PCR, and the TCRdb table lists in-frame clones only, not all of them. The sample yields around 97,000 clones, roughly 85% seen once. Deletions cut 3 bases from V and 4 bases from J, with 4 bases between. Germline values: CDR1 SGHDT, CDR2 YYEEEE. CDR3 length equals 11 residues. The V and J genes are TRBV5-6 and TRBJ2-5; no clear D gene. Input material: peripheral blood. The receptor comes from a man aged 45 to 65 in a cohort sampled during active COVID-19. The CDR3 here is CASSSRETQYF. In DNA, the CDR3 is TGTGCCAGCAGCTCCCGAGAGACCCAGTACTTC.